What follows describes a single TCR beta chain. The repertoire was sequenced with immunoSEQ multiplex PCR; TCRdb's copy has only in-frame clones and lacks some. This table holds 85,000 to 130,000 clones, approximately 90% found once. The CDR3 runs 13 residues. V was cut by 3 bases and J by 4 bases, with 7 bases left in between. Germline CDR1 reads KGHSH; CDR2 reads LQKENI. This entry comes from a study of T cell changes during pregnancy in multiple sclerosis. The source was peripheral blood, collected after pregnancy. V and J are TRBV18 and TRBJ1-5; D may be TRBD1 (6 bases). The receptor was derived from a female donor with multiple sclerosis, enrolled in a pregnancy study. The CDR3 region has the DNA TGTGCCAGCTCACCGGACAGAAATCAGCCCCAGCATTTT. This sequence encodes CASSPDRNQPQHF.